The present TCR beta chain was sequenced within a study of T cell responses to AZD1222 COVID-19 vaccine. Regarding the study as a whole: Mostly white British, mostly female donors; authors suggested clonal diversity may be underestimated.

The protocol was immunoSEQ multiplex PCR, while the TCRdb copy is restricted to in-frame clones and leaves out a portion. Of 95,000 to 150,000 clones in the sample, more than 85% were seen once. About this clone itself: The antigen is unknown.

The source of this sequence is an adult in good health. Sequences were derived from peripheral blood, sampled on day 0 of AZD1222 vaccination.

The CDR3 is CASSLFQGAYQPQHF. The CDR3 bases are TGTGCCAGCAGTTTATTCCAGGGGGCTTATCAGCCCCAGCATTTT. This rearrangement joins TRBV28 to TRBJ1-5; TRBD1 matches at 8 bases. Trimming removed 1 base from V and 5 bases from J; junction bases left unmatched: 4. The germline CDR1 and CDR2 sequences are MDHEN and SYDVKM. The CDR3 length is 15 residues.